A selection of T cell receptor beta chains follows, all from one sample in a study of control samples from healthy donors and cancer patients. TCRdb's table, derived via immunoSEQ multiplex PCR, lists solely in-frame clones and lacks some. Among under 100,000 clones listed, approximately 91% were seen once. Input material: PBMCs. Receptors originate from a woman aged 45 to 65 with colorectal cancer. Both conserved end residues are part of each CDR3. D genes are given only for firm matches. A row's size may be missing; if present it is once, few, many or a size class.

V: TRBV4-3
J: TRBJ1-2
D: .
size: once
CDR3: CASSQDPGRGNGYTF
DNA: TGCGCCAGCAGCCAAGACCCCGGCAGGGGAAATGGCTACACCTTC

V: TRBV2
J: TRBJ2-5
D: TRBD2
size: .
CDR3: CASSVSSGGLRETQYF
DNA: TGTGCCAGCAGTGTTTCTAGCGGGGGCCTCAGGGAGACCCAGTACTTC

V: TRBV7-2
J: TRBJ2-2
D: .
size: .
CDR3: CASSWGQQNTGELFF
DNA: TGTGCCAGCAGCTGGGGACAACAAAACACCGGGGAGCTGTTTTTT

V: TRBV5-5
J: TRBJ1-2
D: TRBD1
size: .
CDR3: CASSFARQGIGYGYTF
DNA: TGTGCCAGCAGCTTTGCCCGACAGGGGATCGGTTATGGCTACACCTTC

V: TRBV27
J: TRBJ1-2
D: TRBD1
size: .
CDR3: CASSLGGAGGGYTF
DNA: TGTGCCAGCAGTTTAGGGGGCGCAGGGGGTGGCTACACCTTC

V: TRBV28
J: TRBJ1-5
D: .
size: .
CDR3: CASNLGTGLWEPQHF
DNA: TGTGCCAGCAACTTGGGAACAGGGTTATGGGAGCCCCAGCATTTT

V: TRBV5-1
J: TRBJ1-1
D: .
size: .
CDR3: CASSLAGRDTEAFF
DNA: TGCGCCAGCAGCTTGGCAGGGAGGGACACTGAAGCTTTCTTT

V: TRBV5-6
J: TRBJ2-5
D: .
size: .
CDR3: CASSPFRGGGKTQYF
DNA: TGTGCCAGCAGCCCCTTTCGGGGAGGTGGGAAGACCCAGTACTTC

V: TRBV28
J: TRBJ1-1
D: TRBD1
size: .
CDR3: CASSTLDRRNTEAFF
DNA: TGTGCCAGCAGCACCCTGGACAGGAGGAACACTGAAGCTTTCTTT

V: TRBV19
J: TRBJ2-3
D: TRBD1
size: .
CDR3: CASSIQGTGTSMDTQYF
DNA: TGTGCCAGTAGTATTCAAGGGACAGGGACATCGATGGATACGCAGTATTTT

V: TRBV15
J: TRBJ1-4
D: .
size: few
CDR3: CATTKTDVSTGKKLFF
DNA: TGTGCCACCACCAAAACGGACGTCAGTACTGGGAAAAAACTGTTTTTT

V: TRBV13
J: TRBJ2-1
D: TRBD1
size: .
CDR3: CASSPRDREYNEQFF
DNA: TGTGCCAGCAGCCCGCGGGACAGGGAGTACAATGAGCAGTTCTTC

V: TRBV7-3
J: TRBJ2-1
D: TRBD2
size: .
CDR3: CASSLTGASGGLSYNEQFF
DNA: TGTGCCAGCAGCCTAACGGGAGCTAGCGGGGGCCTTTCCTACAATGAGCAGTTCTTC

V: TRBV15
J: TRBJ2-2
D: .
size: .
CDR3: CATSRDQASLAGELFF
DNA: TGTGCCACCAGCCGGGATCAGGCGAGCCTGGCCGGGGAGCTGTTTTTT

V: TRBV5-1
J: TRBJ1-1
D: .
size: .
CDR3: CASSLGEGRGTEAFF
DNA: TGCGCCAGCAGCCTGGGCGAGGGGAGGGGCACTGAAGCTTTCTTT

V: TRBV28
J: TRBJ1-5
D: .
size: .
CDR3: CASSAQGPPQHF
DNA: TGTGCCAGCAGTGCACAGGGCCCGCCCCAGCATTTT

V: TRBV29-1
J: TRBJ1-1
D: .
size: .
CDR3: CSVAGASTEAFF
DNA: TGCAGCGTTGCAGGGGCGAGCACTGAAGCTTTCTTT

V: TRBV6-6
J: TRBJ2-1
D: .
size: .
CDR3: CASSYLTQEGEQFF
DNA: TGTGCCAGCAGTTACCTGACCCAGGAAGGTGAGCAGTTCTTC

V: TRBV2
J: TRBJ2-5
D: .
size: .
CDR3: CASSGLPQETQYF
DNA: TGTGCCAGCAGTGGACTCCCCCAAGAGACCCAGTACTTC

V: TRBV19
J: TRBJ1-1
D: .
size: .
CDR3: CASRYPPGTEAFF
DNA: TGTGCCAGTAGATACCCCCCGGGGACTGAAGCTTTCTTT

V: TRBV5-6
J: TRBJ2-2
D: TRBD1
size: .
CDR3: CASRGRGTNTGELFF
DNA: TGTGCCAGCAGAGGCAGGGGGACGAACACCGGGGAGCTGTTTTTT

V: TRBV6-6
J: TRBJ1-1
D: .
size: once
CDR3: CASSNQLTGNTEAFF
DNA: TGTGCCAGCAGTAACCAGCTGACAGGGAACACTGAAGCTTTCTTT

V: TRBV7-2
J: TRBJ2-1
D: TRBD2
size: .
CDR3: CASSLVGTSGGNEQFF
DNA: TGTGCCAGCAGCTTAGTCGGGACTAGCGGGGGGAATGAGCAGTTCTTC

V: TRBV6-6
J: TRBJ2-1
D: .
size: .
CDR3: CASQGTKVGNEQFF
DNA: TGTGCCAGCCAGGGGACAAAAGTTGGCAATGAGCAGTTCTTC

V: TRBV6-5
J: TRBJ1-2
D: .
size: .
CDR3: CASSYSRSGMNGYTF
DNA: TGTGCCAGCAGTTACTCGAGGTCGGGGATGAATGGCTACACCTTC

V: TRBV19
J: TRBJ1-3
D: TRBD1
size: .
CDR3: CATRQGYGNTIYF
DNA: TGTGCCACCCGACAGGGCTATGGAAACACCATATATTTT

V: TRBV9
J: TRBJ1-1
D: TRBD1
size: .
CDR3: CASSFKTGMDTEAFF
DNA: TGTGCCAGCAGCTTTAAGACAGGGATGGACACTGAAGCTTTCTTT

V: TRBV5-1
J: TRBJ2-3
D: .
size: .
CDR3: CASSLGGQINTQYF
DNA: TGCGCCAGCAGCTTGGGGGGCCAGATAAATACGCAGTATTTT

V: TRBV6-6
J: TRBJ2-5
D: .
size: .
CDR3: CASSSWGGAGETQYF
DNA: TGTGCCAGCAGTTCCTGGGGGGGGGCCGGGGAGACCCAGTACTTC

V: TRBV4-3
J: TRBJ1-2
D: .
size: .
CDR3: CASSQGRAGTKNGYTF
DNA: TGCGCCAGCAGCCAAGGTCGGGCAGGGACGAAGAATGGCTACACCTTC

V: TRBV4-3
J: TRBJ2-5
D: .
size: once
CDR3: CASSQVMGETQYF
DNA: TGCGCCAGCAGCCAAGTGATGGGAGAGACCCAGTACTTC

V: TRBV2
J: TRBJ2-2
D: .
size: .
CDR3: CASSSLGGTGELFF
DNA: TGTGCCAGCAGTAGCCTCGGGGGCACCGGGGAGCTGTTTTTT

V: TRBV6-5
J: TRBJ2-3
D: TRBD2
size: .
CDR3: CASRTGGGGDTQYF
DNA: TGTGCCAGCAGGACCGGCGGGGGAGGAGATACGCAGTATTTT

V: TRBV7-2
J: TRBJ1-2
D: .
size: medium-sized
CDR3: CASSLLRPEYGYTF
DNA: TGTGCCAGCAGCTTATTACGTCCGGAGTATGGCTACACCTTC

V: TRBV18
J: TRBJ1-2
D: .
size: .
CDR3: CASSPTAEGGYTF
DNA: TGTGCCAGCTCCCCCACCGCTGAAGGCGGCTACACCTTC

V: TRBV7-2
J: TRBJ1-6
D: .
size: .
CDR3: CASSSSSYNSPLHF
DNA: TGTGCCAGCAGCTCGAGCTCCTATAATTCACCCCTCCACTTT

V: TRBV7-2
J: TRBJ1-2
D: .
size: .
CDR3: CASLDLLSNYGYTF
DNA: TGTGCCAGCCTGGATCTTCTCTCTAACTATGGCTACACCTTC

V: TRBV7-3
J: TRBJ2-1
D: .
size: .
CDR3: CASSLMAGATYNEQFF
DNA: TGTGCCAGCAGCTTAATGGCAGGGGCAACTTACAATGAGCAGTTCTTC

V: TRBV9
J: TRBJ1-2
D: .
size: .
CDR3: CASSEGFGQNYGYTF
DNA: TGTGCCAGCAGCGAGGGTTTTGGACAGAACTATGGCTACACCTTC

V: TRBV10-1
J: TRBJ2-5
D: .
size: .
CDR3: CASSESGLGLETQYF
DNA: TGCGCCAGCAGTGAGTCGGGGTTGGGGCTCGAGACCCAGTACTTC

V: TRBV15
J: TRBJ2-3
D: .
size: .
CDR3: CATSRERATDTQYF
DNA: TGTGCCACCAGCAGAGAGCGAGCGACAGATACGCAGTATTTT

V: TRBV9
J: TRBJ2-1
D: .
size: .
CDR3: CASSQGGRHNEQFF
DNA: TGTGCCAGCAGCCAGGGGGGTCGACACAATGAGCAGTTCTTC

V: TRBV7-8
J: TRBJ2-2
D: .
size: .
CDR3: CASSFLWQAGELFF
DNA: TGTGCCAGCAGCTTTTTGTGGCAGGCCGGGGAGCTGTTTTTT

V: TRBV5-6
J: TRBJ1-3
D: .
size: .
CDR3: CASSSGPSSGNTIYF
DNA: TGTGCCAGCAGCTCAGGACCGAGCTCTGGAAACACCATATATTTT

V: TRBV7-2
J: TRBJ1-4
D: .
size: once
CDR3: CASSLRQGTNEKLFF
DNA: TGTGCCAGCAGCTTACGGCAGGGAACTAATGAAAAACTGTTTTTT

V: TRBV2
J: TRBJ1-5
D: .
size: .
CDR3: CASSEEYGGNQPQHF
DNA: TGTGCCAGCAGTGAGGAGTACGGAGGTAATCAGCCCCAGCATTTT

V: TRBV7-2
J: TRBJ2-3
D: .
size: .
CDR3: CASSPDLGGQYF
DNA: TGTGCCAGCAGCCCCGACTTGGGGGGGCAGTATTTT

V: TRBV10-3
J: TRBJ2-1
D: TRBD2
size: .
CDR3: CAISESWGLAGGNNEQFF
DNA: TGTGCCATCAGTGAGTCTTGGGGGCTAGCGGGGGGCAACAATGAGCAGTTCTTC

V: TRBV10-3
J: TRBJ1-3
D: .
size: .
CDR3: CAISQRAGSSGNTIYF
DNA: TGTGCCATCAGCCAACGGGCAGGCAGCTCTGGAAACACCATATATTTT

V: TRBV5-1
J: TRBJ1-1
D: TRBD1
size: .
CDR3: CASSWGQGDTEAFF
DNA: TGCGCCAGCAGCTGGGGACAGGGGGACACTGAAGCTTTCTTT

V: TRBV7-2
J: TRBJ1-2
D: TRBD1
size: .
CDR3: CASSEGQGAHYGYTF
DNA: TGTGCCAGCAGCGAGGGACAGGGGGCGCATTATGGCTACACCTTC

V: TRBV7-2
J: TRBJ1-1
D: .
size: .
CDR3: CASTRRVNTEAFF
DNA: TGTGCCAGCACCCGGAGGGTGAACACTGAAGCTTTCTTT